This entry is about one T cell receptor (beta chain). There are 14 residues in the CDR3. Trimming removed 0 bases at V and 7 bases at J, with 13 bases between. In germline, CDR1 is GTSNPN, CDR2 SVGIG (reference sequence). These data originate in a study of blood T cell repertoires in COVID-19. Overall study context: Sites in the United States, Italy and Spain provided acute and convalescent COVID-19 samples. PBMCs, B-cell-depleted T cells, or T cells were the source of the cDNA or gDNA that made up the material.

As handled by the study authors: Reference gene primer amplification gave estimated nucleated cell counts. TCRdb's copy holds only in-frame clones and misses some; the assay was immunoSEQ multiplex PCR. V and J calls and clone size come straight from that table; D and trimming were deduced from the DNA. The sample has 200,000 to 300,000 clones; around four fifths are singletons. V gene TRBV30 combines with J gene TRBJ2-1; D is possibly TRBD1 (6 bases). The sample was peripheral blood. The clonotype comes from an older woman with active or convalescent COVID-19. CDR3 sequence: CAWSVGAFTNEQFF. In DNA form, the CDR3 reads TGTGCCTGGAGTGTGGGGGCATTTACGAATGAGCAGTTCTTC.